This T cell receptor (beta chain) came from a study of beta chain features in type 1 diabetes. Study overall: Examined across all samples were around 110 million sorted cells.

Once sorted, every population was more than 95% pure. Expressed TCRB transcripts were sequenced after all isolated RNA was converted to cDNA. Sequenced by immunoSEQ multiplex PCR; TCRdb stores in-frame clones only, minus some. The data contain 360,000 or so clones, 15% to 20% of them seen just once; the ten biggest clones take up approximately 0.046%. V shed 3 bases and J shed 3 bases, with 5 bases lying between them. Germline V gene lookup returns CDR1 KGHSH and CDR2 LQKENI. The CDR3 spans 13 residues. In regard to this clone: Other nucleotide sequences from this sample produce the same CDR3.

The V gene is TRBV18, the J gene TRBJ2-2; perhaps TRBD1 as D (5 bases). This TCR came from a woman aged 18-29 years in good health. Sample: naive CD4+ T cells from blood. In DNA, the CDR3 is TGTGCCAGCTCACCCAGGGACACCGGGGAGCTGTTTTTT. It specifies CASSPRDTGELFF.